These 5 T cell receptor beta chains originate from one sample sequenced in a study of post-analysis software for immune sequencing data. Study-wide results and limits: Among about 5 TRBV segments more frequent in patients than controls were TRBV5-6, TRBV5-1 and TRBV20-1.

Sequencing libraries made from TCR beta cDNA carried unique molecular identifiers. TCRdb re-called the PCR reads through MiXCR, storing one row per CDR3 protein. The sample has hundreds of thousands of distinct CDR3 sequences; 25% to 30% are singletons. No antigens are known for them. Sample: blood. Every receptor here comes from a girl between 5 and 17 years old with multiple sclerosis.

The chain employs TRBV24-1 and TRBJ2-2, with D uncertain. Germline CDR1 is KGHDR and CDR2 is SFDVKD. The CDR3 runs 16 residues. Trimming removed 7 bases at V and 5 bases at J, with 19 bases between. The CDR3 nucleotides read TGTGCCACCAGCGGCCCTGGGCCCCTAGGGACCGGGGAGCTGTTTTTT. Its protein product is CATSGPGPLGTGELFF.

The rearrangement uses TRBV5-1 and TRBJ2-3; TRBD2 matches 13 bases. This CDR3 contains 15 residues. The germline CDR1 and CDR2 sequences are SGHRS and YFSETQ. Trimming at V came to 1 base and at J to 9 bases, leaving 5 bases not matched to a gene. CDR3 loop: CASSLTSGGARTQYF. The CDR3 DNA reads TGCGCCAGCAGCTTGACTAGCGGGGGGGCCCGGACGCAGTATTTT.

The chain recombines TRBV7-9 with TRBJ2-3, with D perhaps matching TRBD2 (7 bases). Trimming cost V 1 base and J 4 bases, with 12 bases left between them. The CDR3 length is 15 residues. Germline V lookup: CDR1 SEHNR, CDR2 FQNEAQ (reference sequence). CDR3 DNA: TGTGCCAGCAGCTTAGTGCGAGGGGGGGCAGATACGCAGTATTTT. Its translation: CASSLVRGGADTQYF.

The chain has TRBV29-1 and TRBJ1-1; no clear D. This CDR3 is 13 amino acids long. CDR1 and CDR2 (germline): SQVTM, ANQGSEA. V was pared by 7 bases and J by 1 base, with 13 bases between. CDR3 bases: TGCAGCGCCTCGGGAGGCTCGAACACTGAAGCTTTCTTT. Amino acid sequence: CSASGGSNTEAFF. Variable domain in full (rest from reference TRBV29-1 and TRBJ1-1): SAVISQKPSRDICQRGTSLTIQCQVDSQVTMMFWYRQQPGQSLTLIATANQGSEATYESGFVIDKFPISRPNLTFSTLTVSNMSPEDSSIYLCSASGGSNTEAFFGQGTRLTVV.

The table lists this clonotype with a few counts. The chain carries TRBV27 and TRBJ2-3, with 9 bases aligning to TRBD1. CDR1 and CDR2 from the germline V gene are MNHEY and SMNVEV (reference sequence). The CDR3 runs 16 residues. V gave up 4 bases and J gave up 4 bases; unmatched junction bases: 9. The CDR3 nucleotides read TGTGCCAGCAGTTCCCGGGACAGGGTGTTTCCAGATACGCAGTATTTT. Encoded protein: CASSSRDRVFPDTQYF.